This T cell receptor (beta chain) was captured in a study of cytomegalovirus exposure and HLA in healthy donors. Study summary: The same platform used for the 650 to 700 first-cohort repertoires was also used for the 100 to 150 validation repertoires, as a later analysis reported.

Profiled with immunoSEQ multiplex PCR; TCRdb holds only in-frame clones, not every one. The sample consists of approximately 60,000 clones, approximately 90% of them appearing once. Germline V CDR1 and CDR2: MNHNS, SASEGT. This CDR3 contains 13 residues. The V gene end was trimmed by 4 bases and the J gene end by 10 bases; junction bases not matched to a gene: 9. This clone was seen just once. The antigen remains unidentified. Study findings and constraints: Confirmation was obtained in vitro that three CMV-associated chains are specific for CMV antigens.

The chain is built from TRBV6-1 and TRBJ1-1; the match to TRBD1 covers 7 bases. The sequence came from a man between 18 and 29 years old in good health and CMV-seronegative. Sequenced: PBMCs. The CDR3 spells CASSGQGKGLAFF. CDR3 sequence (DNA): TGTGCCAGCAGTGGACAGGGCAAAGGCTTAGCTTTCTTT.